A selection of T cell receptor beta chains follows, all from one sample in a study of blood T cell repertoires in COVID-19. Clones were read by immunoSEQ multiplex PCR, and TCRdb kept only the in-frame ones, dropping some. The sample lists roughly 180,000 clones, over 75% occurring once. Material for sequencing was PBMCs or T cells enriched from blood (not recorded which). The receptors originated from a man aged 50-59 years who had recovered from COVID-19. Each CDR3 is given with its conserved first and last residue. The D gene is left open where the match is weak. For some rows the clone size is stated as once, few or many, or as a class when expanded; others skip it.

>TRBV11-3|TRBJ2-1|NA|12|NA
TGTGCCAGCAGCTTATCCGGCAATGAGCAGTTCTTC
CASSLSGNEQFF
>TRBV7-3|TRBJ2-5|few|14|NA
TGTGCCAGCAGCGAAACAGGTCCTGGGGAGACCCAGTACTTC
CASSETGPGETQYF
>TRBV24-1|TRBJ2-7|NA|15|NA
TGTGCCACCAGTGATTTAGTACAGGGAACCTACGAGCAGTACTTC
CATSDLVQGTYEQYF
>TRBV7-3|TRBJ2-3|NA|17|TRBD2
TGTGCCAGCAGCTTCGGACTAGCGGGGGACCTCACAGATACGCAGTATTTT
CASSFGLAGDLTDTQYF
>TRBV10-3|TRBJ2-2|NA|11|NA
TGTGCCATCATGGGCTCCGGGGAGCTGTTTTTT
CAIMGSGELFF
>TRBV5-1|TRBJ1-5|NA|15|NA
TGCGCCAGCAGCTTGGACGGGGGTCGCAATCAGCCCCAGCATTTT
CASSLDGGRNQPQHF
>TRBV25-1|TRBJ2-2|NA|12|TRBD1
TGTGCCACCGGGACAGGGACCGGGGAGCTGTTTTTT
CATGTGTGELFF
>TRBV11-2|TRBJ1-2|NA|14|NA
TGTGCCAGCAGCCCCTCCGGGATCCTGTCTGGCTACACCTTC
CASSPSGILSGYTF
>TRBV5-1|TRBJ2-7|once|14|TRBD1
TGCGCCAGCAGCTTGCTCAGGGGGCAGGGGGAGCAGTACTTC
CASSLLRGQGEQYF
>TRBV30|TRBJ1-6|NA|13|TRBD1
TGTGCCTGGAGTGTACAGGGGGCTTCACCCCTCCACTTT
CAWSVQGASPLHF
>TRBV28|TRBJ1-4|NA|13|NA
TGTGCCAGCAGTAATGCTAATAATGAAAAACTGTTTTTT
CASSNANNEKLFF
>TRBV14|TRBJ2-5|NA|17|TRBD1
TGTGCCAGCAGCCAAAATCCGGGACAGGGGGTCGTAAAGACCCAGTACTTC
CASSQNPGQGVVKTQYF
>TRBV27|TRBJ2-6|few|18|TRBD1
TGTGCCAGCAGTTCCGCCGGGACAGGGATCTCTGGGGCCAACGTCCTGACTTTC
CASSSAGTGISGANVLTF
>TRBV29-1|TRBJ1-3|once|13|NA
TGCAGCGCAACAGGGCGCTCTGGAAACACCATATATTTT
CSATGRSGNTIYF
>TRBV29-1|TRBJ1-1|few|13|NA
TGCAGCGTTGAAGTAAGGACGGGAACTGAAGCTTTCTTT
CSVEVRTGTEAFF
>TRBV19|TRBJ2-3|NA|16|NA
TGTGCCAGTACCCCCACTAGCCCTGGGGGCACAGATACGCAGTATTTT
CASTPTSPGGTDTQYF
>TRBV2|TRBJ2-6|NA|18|TRBD1
TGTGCCAGCAGTGTACAGACAGGGGGCCACTCTGGGGCCAACGTCCTGACTTTC
CASSVQTGGHSGANVLTF
>TRBV6-1|TRBJ2-4|NA|14|TRBD2
TGTGCCAGCAGCGAAGCGGGGCCCAAAAACATTCAGTACTTC
CASSEAGPKNIQYF
>TRBV28|TRBJ1-5|few|14|TRBD1
TGTGCCAGCAGCAGGGGGAGAGGAAAGCAGCCCCAGCATTTT
CASSRGRGKQPQHF
>TRBV3-1/TRBV3-2|TRBJ1-2|NA|14|NA
TGTGCCAGCAGCCAAGATCTATACCAGGGGGGCTACACCTTC
CASSQDLYQGGYTF
>TRBV14|TRBJ2-7|NA|16|TRBD1
TGTGCCAGCAGCCAAGTAAGGCCAGGGGGCTCCTACGAGCAGTACTTC
CASSQVRPGGSYEQYF
>TRBV7-8|TRBJ2-7|NA|14|TRBD2
TGTGCCAGCAGCCCGCCGGGTACTAGCGGCGAGCAGTACTTC
CASSPPGTSGEQYF
>TRBV3-1/TRBV3-2|TRBJ1-5|NA|16|NA
TGTGCCAGCAGCCTCCGACATCCGTATAGCAATCAGCCCCAGCATTTT
CASSLRHPYSNQPQHF
>TRBV5-1|TRBJ1-4|few|14|NA
TGCGCCAGCAGCCTCAGCGGAGAAATTGAAAAACTGTTTTTT
CASSLSGEIEKLFF
>TRBV5-5|TRBJ1-2|NA|11|NA
TGTGCCAGCAGCGTTCAGCGATCCTACACCTTC
CASSVQRSYTF
>TRBV5-1|TRBJ2-7|NA|14|TRBD1
TGCGCCAGCCGAATGCAGGGGGCGGACTACGAGCAGTACTTC
CASRMQGADYEQYF
>TRBV2|TRBJ2-7|NA|17|TRBD1
TGTGCCAGCAGGGAACTAGGTCGGGGACAGGGGGCCGAAGAGCAGTACTTC
CASRELGRGQGAEEQYF
>TRBV4-2|TRBJ2-2|NA|15|TRBD2
TGTGCCAGCAGCCAAGAGGTCGGGGGGTCCGGGGAGCTGTTTTTT
CASSQEVGGSGELFF